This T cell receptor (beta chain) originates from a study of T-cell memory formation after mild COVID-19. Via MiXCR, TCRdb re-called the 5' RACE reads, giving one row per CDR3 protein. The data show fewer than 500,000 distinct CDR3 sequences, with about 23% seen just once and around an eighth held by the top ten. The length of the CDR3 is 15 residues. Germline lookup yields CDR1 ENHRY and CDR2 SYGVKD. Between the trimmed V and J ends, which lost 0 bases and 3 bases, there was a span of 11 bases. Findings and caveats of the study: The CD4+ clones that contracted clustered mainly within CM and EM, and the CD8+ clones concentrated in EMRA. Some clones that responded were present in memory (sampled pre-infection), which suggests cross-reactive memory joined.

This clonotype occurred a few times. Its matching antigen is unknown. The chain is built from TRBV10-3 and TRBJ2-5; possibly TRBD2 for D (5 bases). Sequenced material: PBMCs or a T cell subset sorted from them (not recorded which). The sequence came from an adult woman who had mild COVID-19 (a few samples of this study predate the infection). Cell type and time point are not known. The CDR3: CAISESLGAEETQYF. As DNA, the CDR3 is TGTGCCATCAGTGAGTCACTGGGAGCGGAAGAGACCCAGTACTTC.